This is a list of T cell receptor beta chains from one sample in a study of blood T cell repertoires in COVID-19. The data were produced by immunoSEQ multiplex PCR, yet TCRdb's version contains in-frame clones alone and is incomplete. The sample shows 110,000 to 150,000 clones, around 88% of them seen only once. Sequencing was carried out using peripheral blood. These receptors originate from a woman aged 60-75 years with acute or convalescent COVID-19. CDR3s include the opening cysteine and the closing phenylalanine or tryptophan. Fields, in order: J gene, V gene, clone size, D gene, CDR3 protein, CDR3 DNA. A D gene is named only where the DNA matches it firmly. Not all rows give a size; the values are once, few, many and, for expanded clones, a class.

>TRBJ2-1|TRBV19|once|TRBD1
CASSEAGTGPLDEQFF
TGTGCCAGTAGTGAAGCCGGGACAGGACCCTTGGATGAGCAGTTCTTC
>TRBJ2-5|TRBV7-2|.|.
CASSFQGSGRETQYF
TGTGCCAGCAGCTTCCAGGGATCAGGGCGGGAGACCCAGTACTTC
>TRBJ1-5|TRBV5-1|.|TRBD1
CASSRTGGDQPQHF
TGCGCCAGCAGTAGGACAGGGGGCGATCAGCCCCAGCATTTT
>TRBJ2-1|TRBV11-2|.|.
CASSRTGTYNEQFF
TGTGCCAGCAGCCGGACTGGAACCTACAATGAGCAGTTCTTC
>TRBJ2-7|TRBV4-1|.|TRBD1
CASSRTGTGYEQYF
TGCGCCAGCAGCCGCACCGGGACAGGCTACGAGCAGTACTTC
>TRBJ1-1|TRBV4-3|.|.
CASSQALGGTEAFF
TGCGCCAGCAGCCAAGCATTGGGAGGCACTGAAGCTTTCTTT
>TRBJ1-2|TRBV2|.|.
CASRISLGANYGYTF
TGTGCCAGCAGAATAAGTTTGGGAGCTAACTATGGCTACACCTTC
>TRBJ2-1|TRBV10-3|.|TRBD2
CAISESGTSGGAYNEQFF
TGTGCCATCAGTGAGTCGGGGACTAGCGGGGGGGCTTACAATGAGCAGTTCTTC
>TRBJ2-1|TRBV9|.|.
CASSVGGGRGRSHNEQFF
TGTGCCAGCAGCGTAGGTGGAGGTCGCGGCCGGTCCCACAATGAGCAGTTCTTC
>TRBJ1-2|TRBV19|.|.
CASSIFHGDRYGYTF
TGTGCCAGTAGTATATTCCACGGAGACCGGTATGGCTACACCTTC
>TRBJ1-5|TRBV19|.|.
CASSRKVGQSDSNQPQHF
TGTGCCAGTAGTAGAAAAGTCGGACAGTCCGATAGCAATCAGCCCCAGCATTTT
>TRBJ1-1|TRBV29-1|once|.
CSAVDKNTEAFF
TGCAGCGCCGTCGACAAGAACACTGAAGCTTTCTTT
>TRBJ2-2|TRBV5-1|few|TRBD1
CASSYRQGLYTGELFF
TGCGCCAGCAGCTACAGACAGGGGTTGTACACCGGGGAGCTGTTTTTT
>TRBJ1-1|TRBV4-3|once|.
CASSHIGGNTEAFF
TGCGCCAGCAGCCATATCGGCGGGAACACTGAAGCTTTCTTT
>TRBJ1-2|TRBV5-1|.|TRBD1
CASSLGQGGYGYTF
TGCGCCAGCAGCTTGGGACAGGGCGGCTATGGCTACACCTTC
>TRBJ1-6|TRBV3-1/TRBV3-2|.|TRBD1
CASSRTGGNSPLHF
TGTGCCAGCAGTCGGACAGGCGGAAATTCACCCCTCCACTTT
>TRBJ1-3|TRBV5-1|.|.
CASSLSGASGNTIYF
TGCGCCAGCAGCCTCTCCGGAGCCTCTGGAAACACCATATATTTT
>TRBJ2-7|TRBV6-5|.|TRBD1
CASSRGTVDYEQYF
TGTGCCAGCAGTAGAGGGACAGTGGACTACGAGCAGTACTTC
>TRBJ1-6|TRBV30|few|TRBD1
CACRDSFNSPLHF
TGTGCCTGCCGGGACAGCTTCAATTCACCCCTCCACTTT
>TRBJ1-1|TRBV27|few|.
CASSLSLGRETEAFF
TGTGCCAGCAGTTTATCACTGGGGAGGGAAACTGAAGCTTTCTTT
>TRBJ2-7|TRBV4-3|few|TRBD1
CASSHFIGAQGAYEQYF
TGCGCCAGCAGCCATTTTATCGGAGCTCAGGGGGCCTACGAGCAGTACTTC
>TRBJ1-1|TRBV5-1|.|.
CASSLAYRDTEAFF
TGCGCCAGCAGCTTGGCCTACAGGGACACTGAAGCTTTCTTT
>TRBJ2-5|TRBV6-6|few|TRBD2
CASGLAGGQETQYF
TGTGCCAGCGGACTAGCGGGGGGGCAAGAGACCCAGTACTTC
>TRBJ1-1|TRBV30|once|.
CAWSVHENTEAFF
TGTGCCTGGAGTGTACATGAGAACACTGAAGCTTTCTTT
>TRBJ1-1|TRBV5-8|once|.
CASSKAGGADTEAFF
TGTGCCAGCAGTAAAGCGGGGGGAGCGGACACTGAAGCTTTCTTT
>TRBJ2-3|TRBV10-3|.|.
CAIRAGSTDTQYF
TGTGCCATCCGGGCGGGGTCCACAGATACGCAGTATTTT
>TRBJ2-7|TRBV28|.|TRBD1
CASSLMAGGTYEQYF
TGTGCCAGCAGTTTGATGGCAGGGGGTACCTACGAGCAGTACTTC
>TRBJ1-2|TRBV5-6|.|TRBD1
CASSQSRQGDGYTF
TGTGCCAGCAGCCAATCTCGGCAGGGGGATGGCTACACCTTC
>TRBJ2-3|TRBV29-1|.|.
CSVSELTDTQYF
TGCAGCGTTTCTGAACTAACAGATACGCAGTATTTT
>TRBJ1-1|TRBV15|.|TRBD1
CATSRGPRGTGDTEAFF
TGTGCCACCAGCAGAGGTCCCAGGGGGACAGGGGACACTGAAGCTTTCTTT
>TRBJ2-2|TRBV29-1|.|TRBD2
CSVPTSGNTGELFF
TGCAGCGTTCCGACTAGCGGGAACACCGGGGAGCTGTTTTTT
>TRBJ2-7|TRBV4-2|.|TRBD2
CASSQDWGAGGRIYEQYF
TGTGCCAGCAGCCAAGATTGGGGAGCGGGGGGCCGTATCTACGAGCAGTACTTC
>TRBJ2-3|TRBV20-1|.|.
CSASGPGHQIDTDTQYF
TGCAGTGCTAGTGGCCCGGGACACCAAATAGACACAGATACGCAGTATTTT
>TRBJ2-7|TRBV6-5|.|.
CASKPGAGDEQYF
TGTGCCAGCAAGCCAGGCGCGGGCGACGAGCAGTACTTC
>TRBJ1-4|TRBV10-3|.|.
CAIRARGGEKLFF
TGTGCCATCAGGGCGCGGGGTGGTGAAAAACTGTTTTTT
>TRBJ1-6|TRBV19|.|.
CASKSSRGRDSPLHF
TGTGCCAGTAAGTCCTCCAGGGGAAGGGATTCACCCCTCCACTTT
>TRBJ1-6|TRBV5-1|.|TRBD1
CASRDSYDSPLHF
TGCGCCAGCCGGGACAGTTACGATTCACCCCTCCACTTT
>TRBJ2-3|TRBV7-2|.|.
CASSLALTGTLNTDTQYF
TGTGCCAGCAGCTTAGCTCTAACAGGGACCTTAAACACAGATACGCAGTATTTT
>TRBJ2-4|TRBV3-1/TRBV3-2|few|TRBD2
CASSRSSGNWDIQYF
TGTGCCAGCAGCCGCAGTAGCGGGAATTGGGACATTCAGTACTTC
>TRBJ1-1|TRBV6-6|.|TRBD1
CASSKTGGAGNTEAFF
TGTGCCAGCAGTAAAACAGGGGGCGCGGGGAACACTGAAGCTTTCTTT
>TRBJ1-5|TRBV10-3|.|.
CAISYDSNQPQHF
TGTGCCATCAGCTACGACAGTAATCAGCCCCAGCATTTT
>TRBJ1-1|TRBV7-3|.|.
CASSPGSGTEAFF
TGTGCCAGCAGCCCCGGATCGGGCACTGAAGCTTTCTTT
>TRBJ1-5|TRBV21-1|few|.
CASSKGRSYNQPQHF
TGTGCCAGCAGCAAGGGGAGAAGTTACAATCAGCCCCAGCATTTT
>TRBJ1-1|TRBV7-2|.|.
CASSLVSQMNTEAFF
TGTGCCAGCAGCTTAGTGTCTCAGATGAACACTGAAGCTTTCTTT
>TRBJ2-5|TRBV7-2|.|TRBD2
CASSLISGGPSQETQYF
TGTGCCAGCAGCTTAATCAGCGGGGGGCCCTCCCAAGAGACCCAGTACTTC
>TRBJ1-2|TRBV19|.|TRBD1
CASTLGQNGYTF
TGTGCCAGTACCCTGGGACAGAATGGCTACACCTTC
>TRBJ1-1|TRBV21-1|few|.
CASSLALRGNTEAFF
TGTGCCAGCAGCTTGGCCCTTCGTGGGAACACTGAAGCTTTCTTT
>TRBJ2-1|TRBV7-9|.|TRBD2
CASSLSSGGLWGNEQFF
TGTGCCAGCAGCCTCAGTAGCGGGGGACTTTGGGGCAATGAGCAGTTCTTC
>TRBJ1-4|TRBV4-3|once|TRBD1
CASSQDRVFGLFF
TGCGCCAGCAGCCAGGACAGGGTTTTCGGACTGTTTTTT
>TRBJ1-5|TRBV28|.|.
CASSRYQPQHF
TGTGCCAGCAGTCGTTATCAGCCCCAGCATTTT
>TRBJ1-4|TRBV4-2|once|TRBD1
CASSHAQGAGNEKLFF
TGTGCCAGCAGCCATGCTCAGGGGGCCGGTAATGAAAAACTGTTTTTT
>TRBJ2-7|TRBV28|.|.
CASSIMAPTYEQYF
TGTGCCAGCAGCATAATGGCACCCACCTACGAGCAGTACTTC
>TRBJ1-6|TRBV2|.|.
CASSDQGFRSPLHF
TGTGCCAGCAGTGATCAGGGCTTTCGGTCACCCCTCCACTTT
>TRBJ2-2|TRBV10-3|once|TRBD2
CAISRTSGVPTGGELFF
TGTGCCATCAGCCGGACTAGCGGGGTACCAACGGGCGGGGAGCTGTTTTTT